Listed below are T cell receptor beta chains from one sample, sequenced in a study of T-cell memory formation after mild COVID-19. TCRdb re-derived calls from the 5' RACE reads in MiXCR, one entry per CDR3 protein. This sample carries a few hundred thousand distinct CDR3 sequences, about 20% of them seen once, and the ten largest clones take roughly 23%. Sequencing was performed on PBMCs or a T cell subset sorted from them (not recorded which). The source of these receptors is a man younger than 30 who had mild COVID-19 (a few samples of this study predate the infection). Cell type and time point are not known. Both conserved end residues are part of each CDR3.

v_gene	j_gene	CDR3aa
TRBV18	TRBJ1-6	CASSPGGSSTKNSPLHF
TRBV7-2	TRBJ2-6	CASSFYGNSGANVLTF
TRBV6-5	TRBJ2-1	CASSRRRLADSYNEQFF
TRBV29-1	TRBJ2-5	CSVRQQETQYF
TRBV10-2	TRBJ2-3	CASSESGPSDTQYF
TRBV4-3	TRBJ1-1	CASSQDQANTEAFF
TRBV12-3/TRBV12-4	TRBJ1-1	CASSSTAGEAFF
TRBV9	TRBJ2-5	CASSGRGFPPFEETQYF
TRBV6-5	TRBJ2-1	CASSYRWRGGHEQFF
TRBV19	TRBJ1-2	CASEGDWGYTF
TRBV6-2/TRBV6-3	TRBJ2-1	CASSLLAGGPGSYNEQFF
TRBV3-1	TRBJ2-2	CASSHLAGNRELFF
TRBV4-1	TRBJ2-7	CASSSVGEGSYEQYF
TRBV29-1	TRBJ1-2	CSVEAQGQLSGYTF
TRBV7-2	TRBJ1-4	CASSPRLNYGIGEKLFF
TRBV12-3/TRBV12-4	TRBJ1-5	CASSPPGGNQPQHF
TRBV2	TRBJ1-1	CASSGGPRAEAFF
TRBV6-5	TRBJ1-1	CASSDAQGLGEAFF
TRBV6-5	TRBJ1-2	CASSTYWGERNYGYTF
TRBV5-1	TRBJ1-1	CASSSGAEVPEAFF
TRBV7-6	TRBJ1-5	CASSSHTGSNQPQHF
TRBV7-6	TRBJ1-1	CASSAPGENTEAFF
TRBV4-2	TRBJ2-3	CASSQGFSGYEDTQYF
TRBV20-1	TRBJ1-4	CSASPVDDEKLFF
TRBV27	TRBJ2-1	CATGGRGPLPLSSYNEQFF
TRBV29-1	TRBJ2-7	CSVGVGGDRYEQYF
TRBV10-3	TRBJ2-3	CAISESSPASGVTDTQYF
TRBV6-2/TRBV6-3	TRBJ1-1	CASNLVGDTEAFF
TRBV12-3/TRBV12-4	TRBJ1-5	CASSPTGNQPQHF
TRBV7-2	TRBJ2-5	CASSSTPTAGGETQYF
TRBV20-1	TRBJ1-2	CTAGHPYGYTF
TRBV5-1	TRBJ2-5	CASREGNQETQYF
TRBV7-3	TRBJ2-1	CASSPEEGIPYNEQFF
TRBV12-3/TRBV12-4	TRBJ2-3	CASREPSYRTQYF
TRBV6-5	TRBJ1-5	CASSYNAGQPQHF